This T cell receptor (beta chain) comes out of a study of shared clonotypes between healthy human individuals. General study findings and limits: Represented diversity, genetic and exposure-history alike, was limited by few donors.

Turning to this clone: Its cognate antigen is unknown.

What was sequenced on ten immunoSEQ deep assay plates was unsorted PBMC DNA. The repertoire was sequenced with immunoSEQ multiplex PCR; TCRdb's copy has only in-frame clones and lacks some. This table holds 450,000 to 500,000 clones, 70% to 80% found once. Germline loops: CDR1 MGHDK, CDR2 SYGVNS. V was cut by 5 bases and J by 9 bases, with 8 bases left in between. The CDR3 extends over 11 amino acids. Sequencing was done on a sample of PBMCs. The sequence came from a middle-aged woman in good health. Some clones in this sample may be carry-over from other donors' samples. The chain combines TRBV25-1 with TRBJ2-1; a possible D gene is TRBD1 (6 bases). The CDR3 loop is CASSRDTEQFF. CDR3 bases: TGTGCCAGCAGTCGGGACACTGAGCAGTTCTTC.